A selection of T cell receptor beta chains follows, all from one sample in a study of blood T cell repertoires in COVID-19. Clones were sequenced by immunoSEQ multiplex PCR, and TCRdb holds only the in-frame ones, with some missing. The sample carries under 250,000 clones, around 90% recorded once. The sample was PBMCs or T cells enriched from blood (not recorded which). Source of these receptors: a man under 40 who had recovered from COVID-19. CDR3s include the opening cysteine and the closing phenylalanine or tryptophan. D genes are given only for firm matches. Expanded clones get a size class; other rows say once, few or many, or leave the size out.

j_call d_call v_call clone_size cdr3_aa cdr3_nt
TRBJ1-1 - TRBV27 - CASSLSPGDQWTEAFF TGTGCCAGCAGTTTATCTCCAGGGGATCAATGGACTGAAGCTTTCTTT
TRBJ2-7 - TRBV19 - CASSIDRGTYEQYF TGTGCCAGTAGTATCGACAGAGGAACCTACGAGCAGTACTTC
TRBJ1-5 - TRBV2 - CASSAGVGPHF TGTGCCAGCAGTGCAGGGGTGGGTCCTCATTTT
TRBJ2-1 - TRBV30 few CARGQYNEQFF TGTGCCCGAGGACAGTACAATGAGCAGTTCTTC
TRBJ1-2 - TRBV24-1 - CATEGRNYGYTF TGTGCCACAGAGGGAAGAAACTATGGCTACACCTTC
TRBJ1-5 TRBD1 TRBV5-1 - CASSREGQGEPQHF TGCGCCAGCAGCAGAGAAGGACAGGGAGAGCCCCAGCATTTT
TRBJ1-3 - TRBV28 - CASRRVASGNTIYF TGTGCCAGCAGACGGGTGGCTTCTGGAAACACCATATATTTT
TRBJ2-5 - TRBV21-1 - CASSLPGLAGDVEETQYF TGTGCCAGTAGTCTACCGGGACTAGCGGGAGATGTGGAAGAGACCCAGTACTTC
TRBJ1-6 TRBD1 TRBV2 once CASSEGQGSFSPLHF TGTGCCAGCAGTGAAGGACAGGGGAGTTTTTCACCCCTCCACTTT
TRBJ1-5 - TRBV10-3 - CAISEFGPGSNQPQHF TGTGCCATCAGTGAGTTTGGGCCGGGGAGCAATCAGCCCCAGCATTTT
TRBJ1-2 - TRBV11-2 - CASSLAGYYGYTF TGTGCCAGCAGCTTGGCCGGGTATTATGGCTACACCTTC
TRBJ1-2 - TRBV6-5 once CASSPLRQHNYGYTF TGTGCCAGCAGTCCCCTCCGACAGCATAACTATGGCTACACCTTC
TRBJ1-1 - TRBV19 once CASIPQGGVGTEAFF TGTGCCAGTATTCCGCAGGGAGGGGTGGGCACTGAAGCTTTCTTT
TRBJ1-1 - TRBV9 - CASSPRQVANTEAFF TGTGCCAGCAGCCCCAGACAGGTCGCGAACACTGAAGCTTTCTTT
TRBJ2-1 TRBD1 TRBV19 - CASSTRTGGGNEQFF TGTGCCAGTAGTACCCGGACAGGGGGGGGCAATGAGCAGTTCTTC
TRBJ2-1 TRBD2 TRBV28 - CASRAGGTNEQFF TGTGCCAGCAGGGCGGGGGGAACCAATGAGCAGTTCTTC
TRBJ1-5 - TRBV19 - CASSQYGGSNQPQHF TGTGCCAGTAGTCAATACGGGGGGAGCAATCAGCCCCAGCATTTT
TRBJ1-1 - TRBV5-6 - CASSSTGGTEAFF TGTGCCAGCAGCTCCACCGGGGGCACTGAAGCTTTCTTT
TRBJ2-1 TRBD2 TRBV6-2/TRBV6-3 - CASSQGGTTNNEQFF TGTGCCAGCAGTCAAGGCGGGACTACCAACAATGAGCAGTTCTTC
TRBJ2-1 TRBD1 TRBV6-5 - CASSSRTGSLFF TGTGCCAGCAGTTCCCGGACAGGGTCGCTGTTCTTC
TRBJ2-1 TRBD2 TRBV3-1/TRBV3-2 - CASSQGFSGGRGEQFF TGTGCCAGCAGCCAAGGTTTTAGCGGGGGGCGGGGTGAGCAGTTCTTC
TRBJ2-3 - TRBV7-9 - CASSWGQSTDTQYF TGTGCCAGCAGCTGGGGACAAAGCACAGATACGCAGTATTTT
TRBJ1-3 - TRBV19 - CASRQGPKLTGNTIYF TGTGCCAGTAGACAGGGCCCAAAACTGACTGGAAACACCATATATTTT
TRBJ1-2 - TRBV10-3 - CAISGGLGGYTF TGTGCCATCAGTGGGGGGCTCGGTGGCTACACCTTC
TRBJ1-5 - TRBV30 - CAWSLGGNQPQHF TGTGCCTGGAGTCTAGGGGGCAATCAGCCCCAGCATTTT
TRBJ1-1 - TRBV15 few CATTSDRNTEAFF TGTGCCACGACCTCGGACAGGAACACTGAAGCTTTCTTT
TRBJ2-7 TRBD1 TRBV19 - CASSIGTGPTYEQYF TGTGCCAGTAGTATCGGGACAGGGCCTACCTACGAGCAGTACTTC
TRBJ2-5 - TRBV19 - CASHHGRQGETQYF TGTGCCAGTCATCATGGGCGGCAGGGAGAGACCCAGTACTTC
TRBJ1-1 - TRBV9 - CASSVVAGGGEAFF TGTGCCAGCAGCGTAGTGGCAGGCGGGGGTGAAGCTTTCTTT
TRBJ1-3 TRBD1 TRBV3-1/TRBV3-2 - CASSRRTGPGNTIYF TGTGCCAGCAGCCGCAGGACAGGGCCTGGAAACACCATATATTTT
TRBJ1-2 - TRBV10-2 - CASTPGGVRYGYTF TGCGCCAGCACCCCGGGGGGGGTTCGGTATGGCTACACCTTC
TRBJ2-4 TRBD1 TRBV28 - CASTRQGAKNIQYF TGTGCCAGCACACGACAGGGTGCCAAAAACATTCAGTACTTC
TRBJ2-7 - TRBV13 once CASSFTLGGYEQYF TGTGCCAGCAGCTTTACGTTAGGGGGCTACGAGCAGTACTTC
TRBJ1-3 - TRBV30 - CAWFRSGNTIYF TGTGCCTGGTTCAGGTCTGGAAACACCATATATTTT
TRBJ1-4 TRBD1 TRBV7-2 - CASSSGQGKKLFF TGTGCCAGCAGCTCCGGACAGGGGAAAAAACTGTTTTTT
TRBJ1-6 TRBD1 TRBV18 - CASSRQGARNTYNSPLHF TGTGCCAGCTCAAGACAGGGGGCTCGAAATACGTATAATTCACCCCTCCACTTT
TRBJ1-5 TRBD1 TRBV7-2 once CASSRDREQPQHF TGTGCCAGCAGCCGGGACAGGGAGCAGCCCCAGCATTTT
TRBJ2-2 TRBD2 TRBV18 - CASSPLGGGSEGGELFF TGTGCCAGCTCACCACTCGGCGGGGGATCAGAGGGCGGGGAGCTGTTTTTT
TRBJ2-1 TRBD2 TRBV11-2 - CASSLPTSGGLYNEQFF TGTGCCAGCAGCTTACCTACTAGCGGGGGGCTCTACAATGAGCAGTTCTTC
TRBJ2-1 - TRBV5-1 once CASSFSGSEKQFF TGCGCCAGCAGCTTTTCCGGTTCGGAGAAGCAGTTCTTC
TRBJ1-1 - TRBV18 once CASSSGQNTEAFF TGTGCCAGCTCCTCCGGACAGAACACTGAAGCTTTCTTT
TRBJ1-2 - TRBV4-1 - CASSPSTATYGYTF TGCGCCAGCAGCCCCTCGACAGCAACCTATGGCTACACCTTC
TRBJ1-3 - TRBV4-1 - CASSLGHNGNTIYF TGCGCCAGCAGCCTAGGACACAATGGAAACACCATATATTTT
TRBJ1-3 - TRBV6-1 - CASSERQPSGNTIYF TGTGCCAGCAGTGAACGACAGCCCTCTGGAAACACCATATATTTT
TRBJ1-5 TRBD1 TRBV5-6 - CASSLKSAGGQPQHF TGTGCCAGCAGCTTGAAATCCGCAGGGGGGCAGCCCCAGCATTTT
TRBJ1-1 - TRBV19 - CASSLRTEGSTEAFF TGTGCCAGTAGTCTCCGGACAGAAGGGTCCACTGAAGCTTTCTTT
TRBJ1-2 - TRBV30 - CAWRTQGSGYTF TGTGCCTGGAGGACGCAGGGGAGTGGCTACACCTTC
TRBJ2-7 - TRBV28 - CASSLIVYEQYF TGTGCCAGCAGTTTAATTGTATACGAGCAGTACTTC
TRBJ2-1 - TRBV27 - CASSLTGQTSSYNEQFF TGTGCCAGCAGTTTAACGGGACAGACTAGCTCCTACAATGAGCAGTTCTTC
TRBJ2-1 TRBD2 TRBV9 - CASSSGTSGYNEQFF TGTGCCAGCAGTTCCGGGACTAGCGGATACAATGAGCAGTTCTTC
TRBJ1-3 - TRBV4-3 once CASSPQGWRISGNTIYF TGCGCCAGCAGCCCCCAGGGGTGGCGGATCTCTGGAAACACCATATATTTT
TRBJ2-3 TRBD2 TRBV11-2 - CASSSRLAGGLDTQYF TGTGCCAGCAGCTCCCGACTAGCGGGAGGGTTGGATACGCAGTATTTT
TRBJ2-2 TRBD2 TRBV5-1 - CASSSKTSGVEGLGELFF TGCGCCAGCAGCTCGAAGACTAGCGGGGTCGAGGGGCTCGGGGAGCTGTTTTTT
TRBJ2-5 - TRBV3-1/TRBV3-2 - CASSGGPEMGETQYF TGTGCCAGCTCCGGCGGGCCAGAGATGGGAGAGACCCAGTACTTC
TRBJ2-3 TRBD2 TRBV9 once CASSGTSEGTDTQYF TGTGCCAGCAGCGGGACTAGCGAGGGCACAGATACGCAGTATTTT
TRBJ1-3 - TRBV12-3/TRBV12-4 few CASSYKDTIYF TGTGCCAGCAGTTACAAAGACACCATATATTTT